This record looks at one TCR beta chain sequence and its context. The record originates from a study of cytomegalovirus exposure and HLA in healthy donors. The primer mix had 60 Vbeta and 13 Jbeta primers. Sequencing was performed with immunoSEQ multiplex PCR; in TCRdb, only in-frame clones are kept and a portion is missing. The table has around 240,000 clones, around 76% seen once. This CDR3 has 14 amino acids. V lost 4 bases, J lost 5 bases, and 7 bases stayed unmatched. Germline V CDR1 and CDR2: SGHAT, FQDESV (reference sequence). The sequencing sample was made of PBMCs. The chain couples TRBV11-1 to TRBJ2-5, with 7 positions matching TRBD1. The sequence was obtained from a woman aged 40 to 49 in good health and CMV-seropositive. CDR3 region: CASSSHRGGETQYF. In nucleotides, the CDR3 is TGTGCCAGCAGCTCACACAGGGGTGGGGAGACCCAGTACTTC. Combining the CDR3 with reference TRBV11-1 and TRBJ2-5 gives the whole variable domain EAEVAQSPRYKITEKSQAVAFWCDPISGHATLYWYRQILGQGPELLVQFQDESVVDDSQLPKDRFSAERLKGVDSTLKIQPAELGDSAMYLCASSSHRGGETQYFGPGTRLLVL.